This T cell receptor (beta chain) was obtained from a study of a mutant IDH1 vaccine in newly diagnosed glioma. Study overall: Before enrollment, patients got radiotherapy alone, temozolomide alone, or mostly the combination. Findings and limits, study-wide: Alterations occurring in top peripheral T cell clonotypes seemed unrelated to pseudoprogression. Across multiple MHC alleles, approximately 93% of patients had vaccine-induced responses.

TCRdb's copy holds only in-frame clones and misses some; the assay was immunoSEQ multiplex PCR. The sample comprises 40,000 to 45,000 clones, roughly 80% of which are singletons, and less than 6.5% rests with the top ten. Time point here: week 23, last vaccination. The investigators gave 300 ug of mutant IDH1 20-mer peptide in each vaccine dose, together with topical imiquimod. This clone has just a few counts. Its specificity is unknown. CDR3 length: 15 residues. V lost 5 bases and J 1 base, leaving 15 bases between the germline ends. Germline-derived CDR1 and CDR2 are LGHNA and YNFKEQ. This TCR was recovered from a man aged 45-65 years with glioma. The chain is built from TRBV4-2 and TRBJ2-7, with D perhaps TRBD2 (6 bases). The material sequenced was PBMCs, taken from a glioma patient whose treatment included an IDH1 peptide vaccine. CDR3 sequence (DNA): TGTGCCAGCAGCTCCAACCGGGACTTGTCCTACGAGCAGTACTTC. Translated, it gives CASSSNRDLSYEQYF.